What follows are 27 T cell receptor beta chains derived from one specimen sequenced in a study of long-term antiretroviral therapy in people with HIV. The assay, immunoSEQ v3.0, was run at survey level. Method: immunoSEQ multiplex PCR; TCRdb's copy keeps in-frame clones and lacks some. Here the sample spans 30,000 to 35,000 clones, approximately 84% being singletons. Material: unsorted PBMCs, obtained 3.1 years after starting antiretroviral therapy. These receptors originate from a woman in her 50s with HIV.

The rearrangement uses TRBV29-1 and TRBJ1-1; the D gene is possibly TRBD1 (6 bases). The germline V gene encodes CDR1 SQVTM and CDR2 ANQGSEA. The CDR3 has 12 residues. The ends were cut back, 7 bases at V and 1 base at J, with 10 bases in the middle. DNA of the CDR3: TGCAGCGGGAAACAGGGGAACACTGAAGCTTTCTTT. Protein product: CSGKQGNTEAFF.

This sequence joins TRBV11-3 and TRBJ2-5, with D tentatively TRBD1 (6 bases). This CDR3 region has 17 residues. V was cut by 1 base and J by 4 bases, with 19 bases left in between. Germline CDR1 reads SGHNT; CDR2 reads YENEEA. CDR3 DNA sequence: TGTGCCAGCAGCTTAGGGGTCGGACAGCTTTCGAGAGAGACCCAGTACTTC. Amino acid sequence: CASSLGVGQLSRETQYF.

This sequence joins TRBV18 and TRBJ1-1; TRBD1 agrees at 7 bases. The CDR3 is made up of 16 amino acids. Germline values: CDR1 KGHSH, CDR2 LQKENI. The V segment lost 6 bases and the J segment 0 bases; nucleotides outside the gene matches: 10. CDR3: CASSTGRWAMNTEAFF. In nucleotides, the CDR3 is TGTGCCAGCTCGACAGGGCGATGGGCTATGAACACTGAAGCTTTCTTT.

V gene TRBV9 combines with J gene TRBJ2-5, with 8 nucleotides matching TRBD2. After removal of 0 bases from V and 3 bases from J, the junction contained 4 bases not matched to a gene. Germline V lookup: CDR1 SGDLS, CDR2 YYNGEE. This CDR3 is built from 15 residues. CDR3 region: CASSVDRGGKETQYF. In DNA form, the CDR3 reads TGTGCCAGCAGCGTAGACCGGGGGGGGAAAGAGACCCAGTACTTC.

V and J are TRBV6-5 and TRBJ2-3; 9 bases align to TRBD2. CDR3 length: 15 amino acids. Germline V gene sequence: CDR1 MNHEY, CDR2 SVGAGI. With 2 bases clipped from V and 5 bases from J, the junction kept 5 bases outside the gene matches. The CDR3 DNA sequence: TGTGCCAGCAGTTACGGGCGGGGGGGCATAGATACGCAGTATTTT. The encoded protein is CASSYGRGGIDTQYF.

The chain uses TRBV2 and TRBJ2-1; 11 bases are shared with TRBD2. After removal of 4 bases from V and 8 bases from J, the junction contained 4 bases not matched to a gene. CDR1 is SNHLY, CDR2 FYNNEI, per germline. CDR3 length equals 14 residues. The CDR3 DNA is TGTGCCAGCAGTGGACTAGCGGGGCCCGATGAGCAGTTCTTC. Its protein is CASSGLAGPDEQFF. Full variable domain (outside the CDR3, taken from reference TRBV2 and TRBJ2-1): EPEVTQTPSHQVTQMGQEVILRCVPISNHLYFYWYRQILGQKVEFLVSFYNNEISEKSEIFDDQFSVERPDGSNFTLKIRSTKLEDSAMYFCASSGLAGPDEQFFGPGTRLTVL.

The chain uses TRBV5-6 and TRBJ2-3; D gene unclear. The CDR3 spans 13 residues. The germline V gene has CDR1 SGHDT and CDR2 YYEEEE. The germline V and J ends were trimmed by 5 bases and 0 bases, with 7 bases remaining between them. The CDR3 reads CASSFVSTDTQYF. CDR3 bases: TGTGCCAGCAGTTTTGTAAGCACAGATACGCAGTATTTT.

This clone is classed as medium-sized. The rearrangement joins TRBV23-1 to TRBJ2-7; 9 bases agree with TRBD1. TRBV23-1 is an open reading frame, and its role is uncertain. The CDR3 runs to 17 residues. V gave up 3 bases and J gave up 0 bases; unmatched junction bases: 9. The CDR3: CASSQFMRGQGSYEQYV. The CDR3 DNA reads TGCGCCAGCAGTCAGTTTATGAGGGGACAGGGCTCCTACGAGCAGTACGTC.

Concerning this clone: Sequence at one end of the junction differs from germline and may be a read error. The chain employs TRBV6-1 and TRBJ1-1; TRBD1 is a possible D gene (5 bases). CDR3 length equals 15 residues. The germline gives CDR1 MNHNS, CDR2 SASEGT. The CDR3: CASSESVLRGHTPNF. For the CDR3, the DNA is TGTGCCAGCAGTGAAAGTGTCTTGCGCGGACACACACCTAACTTT.

This clone was recorded a few times. DNA for the CDR3: TGTGCCACACCTCGGGAATCCGCTAACTATGGCTACACCTTC. Its translation is CATPRESANYGYTF. The chain recombines TRBV7-9 with TRBJ1-2; D gene ambiguous. Trimming shortened V by 10 bases and J by 0 bases, and 15 bases separated the two germline ends. CDR3 length: 14 amino acids. Germline V gene data show CDR1 as SEHNR and CDR2 as FQNEAQ (reference sequence).

This chain uses TRBV4-1 with TRBJ2-6; TRBD1 is a possible D gene (5 bases). Deletions cut 1 base from V and 0 bases from J, with 7 bases between. The CDR3 is 16 residues long. Germline CDR1 and CDR2: MGHRA and YSYEKL. The CDR3 region has the DNA TGCGCCAGCAGCCAAGGGACATCCTCTGGGGCCAACGTCCTGACTTTC. Amino acid sequence: CASSQGTSSGANVLTF.

This sequence joins TRBV6-5 and TRBJ2-3; D perhaps matches TRBD2 (5 bases). Germline-derived CDR1 and CDR2 are MNHEY and SVGAGI. Trimming took off 6 bases at V and 1 base at J, with 11 bases between the two ends. The CDR3 consists of 14 residues. The CDR3: CASSGGSGTDTQYF. The CDR3 region has the DNA TGTGCCAGCAGCGGAGGATCTGGCACAGATACGCAGTATTTT.

The genes are TRBV18 and TRBJ1-1, with D perhaps matching TRBD1 (6 bases). Germline-derived CDR1 and CDR2 are KGHSH and LQKENI. The V gene lost 7 bases and the J gene lost 7 bases, with 13 bases spanning the gap. This CDR3 has 12 residues. CDR3 DNA sequence: TGTGCCAGCTGGGGGGCTACTAGTGAAGCTTTCTTT. Protein sequence: CASWGATSEAFF.

V gene TRBV18 combines with J gene TRBJ2-2; the D gene is possibly TRBD2 (5 bases). CDR3 length: 15 amino acids. Trimming removed 5 bases from V and 2 bases from J, with 12 bases in between. The V gene's germline CDR1 is KGHSH and CDR2 LQKENI. The CDR3 loop reads CASSDYAGNTGELFF. The CDR3 DNA is TGTGCCAGCTCAGACTATGCCGGCAACACCGGGGAGCTGTTTTTT.

There are a few counts of this clone. The chain recombines TRBV6-5 with TRBJ1-2; D perhaps matches TRBD1 (6 bases). The germline V gene encodes CDR1 MNHEY and CDR2 SVGAGI. V dropped 2 bases and J dropped 4 bases, with 8 bases sitting between them. The CDR3 is 13 residues long. The CDR3 nucleotides are TGTGCCAGCAGTTACGGACAGATCTATGGCTACACCTTC. Translated: CASSYGQIYGYTF.

The chain combines TRBV4-1 with TRBJ2-7; 9 bases are a match to TRBD1. Germline values: CDR1 MGHRA, CDR2 YSYEKL. Trimming at V came to 1 base and at J to 2 bases, leaving 9 bases not matched to a gene. The CDR3 has 17 residues. The CDR3 loop reads CASSQVTGGKLTYEQYF. In nucleotides, the CDR3 is TGCGCCAGCAGCCAAGTTACAGGGGGCAAGTTGACCTACGAGCAGTACTTC.

The rearrangement joins TRBV12-5 to TRBJ2-2; the D gene is possibly TRBD2 (6 bases). The ends were cut back, 9 bases at V and 13 bases at J, with 15 bases in the middle. Per the germline V gene, CDR1 is LGHNT and CDR2 is FRNRAP. CDR3 length equals 11 residues. The CDR3 region is CASTYLGGLFF. The CDR3 region has the DNA TGTGCTAGCACTTACCTGGGAGGGCTGTTTTTT.

The chain carries TRBV18 and TRBJ2-3, with D tentatively TRBD1 (6 bases). CDR1 KGHSH and CDR2 LQKENI come from the germline V gene. The CDR3 has 15 amino acids. V lost 3 bases to trimming and J lost 4 bases, with 14 bases between them. CDR3 bases: TGTGCCAGCTCACCCCTTGGACAGCCAGCAGATACGCAGTATTTT. As protein: CASSPLGQPADTQYF.

This chain connects TRBV9 to TRBJ1-4; 7 bases match TRBD1. J gave up 4 bases and V 4 bases, and 7 bases lay outside the gene matches. CDR3 length: 15 amino acids. Per the germline V gene, CDR1 is SGDLS and CDR2 is YYNGEE. In DNA form, the CDR3 reads TGTGCCAGCAGCCCCGGGACAGCTCTTAATGAAAAACTGTTTTTT. It encodes CASSPGTALNEKLFF.

J is TRBJ1-2 and V is TRBV5-4, with unresolved D. Germline V gene sequence: CDR1 SGHNT, CDR2 YYREEE (reference sequence). V was trimmed by 9 bases and J by 4 bases, leaving 10 bases between them. This CDR3 has 11 amino acids. CDR3 in amino acids: CAINRGYGYTF. The CDR3 bases are TGTGCCATCAACCGGGGCTATGGCTACACCTTC.

The chain carries TRBV27 and TRBJ2-2; the D call may be TRBD1 or TRBD2 (8 bases each). Germline V gene lookup returns CDR1 MNHEY and CDR2 SMNVEV (reference sequence). CDR3 size: 15 residues. V was clipped by 10 bases and J by 4 bases, with 19 bases between them. As DNA, the CDR3 is TGTGCCACGATGACAGGGGCGGGGGGCACCGGGGAGCTGTTTTTT. Translating gives CATMTGAGGTGELFF.

The chain recombines TRBV18 with TRBJ2-5; 7 nucleotides match TRBD2. The J segment lost 0 bases and the V segment lost 3 bases, leaving 16 bases of the junction unmatched. This CDR3 contains 19 residues. Germline CDR1 is KGHSH and CDR2 is LQKENI. CDR3 loop: CASSPTGGRQHRYQETQYF. In DNA, the CDR3 is TGTGCCAGCTCACCGACGGGAGGCAGGCAACACCGCTACCAAGAGACCCAGTACTTC.

The chain employs TRBV30 and TRBJ2-1; a weak D match, TRBD2 (5 bases). V gave up 5 bases and J gave up 3 bases, with 11 bases separating them. This CDR3 is 13 amino acids long. Per germline, CDR1 GTSNPN and CDR2 SVGIG (reference sequence). CDR3 in DNA: TGTGCCTGGGGCCGGGAAAGCTACAATGAGCAGTTCTTC. Protein: CAWGRESYNEQFF.

The chain has TRBV5-1 and TRBJ2-3; D is perhaps TRBD1 (5 bases). From germline, CDR1 is SGHRS and CDR2 YFSETQ. The V end was cut by 6 bases, the J end by 4 bases, with 9 bases between. The CDR3 loop spans 12 amino acids. Here the CDR3 DNA reads TGCGCCAGCATGGGGCTGGCAGATACGCAGTATTTT. As protein: CASMGLADTQYF. Full variable domain (remainder filled in from reference TRBV5-1 and TRBJ2-3): KAGVTQTPRYLIKTRGQQVTLSCSPISGHRSVSWYQQTPGQGLQFLFEYFSETQRNKGNFPGRFSGRQFSNSRSEMNVSTLELGDSALYLCASMGLADTQYFGPGTRLTVL.

The V call is TRBV7-8, the J call TRBJ1-4; D is perhaps TRBD1 (6 bases). Germline values: CDR1 SGHVS, CDR2 FQNEAQ. V lost 5 bases, J lost 3 bases, and 19 bases lay in between. The CDR3 runs to 17 residues. DNA for the CDR3: TGTGCCAGCAGCCGCTTAGGGGGAAACACGGCTAATGAAAAACTGTTTTTT. This encodes CASSRLGGNTANEKLFF. Full variable domain (rest looked up from reference TRBV7-8 and TRBJ1-4): GAGVSQSPRYKVAKRGQDVALRCDPISGHVSLFWYQQALGQGPEFLTYFQNEAQLDKSGLPSDRFFAERPEGSVSTLKIQRTQQEDSAVYLCASSRLGGNTANEKLFFGSGTQLSVL.

The chain links TRBV5-8 to TRBJ1-2; D is ambiguous. This CDR3 comprises 14 residues. Deletions cut 4 bases from V and 2 bases from J, with 12 bases between. Germline CDR1 SGHTS, CDR2 YDEGEE. CDR3 amino acids: CASSLRTENYGYTF. CDR3 in DNA: TGTGCCAGCAGCCTAAGGACGGAAAACTATGGCTACACCTTC.

This sequence joins TRBV5-1 and TRBJ2-3, with 8 bases matching TRBD2. The trim removed 1 base at V and 4 bases at J, leaving 2 bases unmatched. Germline V gene lookup returns CDR1 SGHRS and CDR2 YFSETQ. The CDR3 runs to 14 residues. The CDR3 protein is CASSLSSGPDTQYF. The CDR3 DNA reads as TGCGCCAGCAGCTTGTCTAGCGGGCCAGATACGCAGTATTTT.